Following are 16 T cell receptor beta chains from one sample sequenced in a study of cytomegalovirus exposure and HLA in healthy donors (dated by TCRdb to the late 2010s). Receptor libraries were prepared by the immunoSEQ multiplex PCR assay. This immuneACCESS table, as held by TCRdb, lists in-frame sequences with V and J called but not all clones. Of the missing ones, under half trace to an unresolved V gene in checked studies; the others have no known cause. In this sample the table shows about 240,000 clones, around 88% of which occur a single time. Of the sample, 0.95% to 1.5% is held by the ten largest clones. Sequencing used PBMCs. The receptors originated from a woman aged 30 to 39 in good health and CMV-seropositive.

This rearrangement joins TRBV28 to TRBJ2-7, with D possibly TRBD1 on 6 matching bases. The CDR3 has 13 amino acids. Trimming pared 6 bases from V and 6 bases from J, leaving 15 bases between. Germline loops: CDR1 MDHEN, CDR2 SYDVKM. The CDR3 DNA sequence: TGTGCCAGCAGCTACGGGACAAATCCCGAGCAGTACTTC. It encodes CASSYGTNPEQYF.

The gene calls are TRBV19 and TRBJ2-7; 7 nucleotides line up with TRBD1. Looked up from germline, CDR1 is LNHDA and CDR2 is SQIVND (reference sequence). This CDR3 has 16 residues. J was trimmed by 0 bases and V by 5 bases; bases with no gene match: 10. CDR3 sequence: CASSQWGTEYSYEQYF. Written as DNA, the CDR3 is TGTGCCAGTAGTCAATGGGGGACAGAGTACTCCTACGAGCAGTACTTC.

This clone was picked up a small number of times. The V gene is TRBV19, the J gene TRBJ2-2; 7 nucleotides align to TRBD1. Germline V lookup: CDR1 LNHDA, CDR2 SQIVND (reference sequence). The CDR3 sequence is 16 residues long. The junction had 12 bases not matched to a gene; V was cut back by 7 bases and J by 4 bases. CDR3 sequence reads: CASNRDSRSSTGELFF. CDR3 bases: TGTGCCAGTAATCGGGACAGCCGGTCGAGCACCGGGGAGCTGTTTTTT.

This CDR3 reads CASSFSGREWSEQFF. The CDR3 DNA follows: TGCGCCAGCAGCTTCAGCGGGAGGGAGTGGAGTGAGCAGTTCTTC. J is TRBJ2-1 and V is TRBV5-1, with TRBD2 identical over 10 bases. Looked up from germline, CDR1 is SGHRS and CDR2 is YFSETQ. The V segment lost 2 bases and the J segment 9 bases; nucleotides outside the gene matches: 8. The CDR3 extends over 15 amino acids.

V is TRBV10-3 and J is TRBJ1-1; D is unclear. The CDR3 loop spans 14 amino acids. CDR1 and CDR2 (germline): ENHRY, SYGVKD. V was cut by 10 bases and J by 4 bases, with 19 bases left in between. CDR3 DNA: TGTGCCACCTGGGAGGTGACCGGGAGCACTGAAGCTTTCTTT. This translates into CATWEVTGSTEAFF.

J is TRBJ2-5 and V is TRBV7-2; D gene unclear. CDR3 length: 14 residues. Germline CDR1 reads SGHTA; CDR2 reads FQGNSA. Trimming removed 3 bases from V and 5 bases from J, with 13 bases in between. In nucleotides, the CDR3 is TGTGCCAGCAGCTTCTTTCAGAGCGCCGAGACCCAGTACTTC. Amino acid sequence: CASSFFQSAETQYF.

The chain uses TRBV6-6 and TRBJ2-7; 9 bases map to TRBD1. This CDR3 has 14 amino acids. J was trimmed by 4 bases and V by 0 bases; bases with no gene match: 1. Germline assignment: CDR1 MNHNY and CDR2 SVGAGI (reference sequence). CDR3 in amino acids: CASSYSQGAYEQYF. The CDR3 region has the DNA TGTGCCAGCAGTTACTCACAGGGGGCATACGAGCAGTACTTC.

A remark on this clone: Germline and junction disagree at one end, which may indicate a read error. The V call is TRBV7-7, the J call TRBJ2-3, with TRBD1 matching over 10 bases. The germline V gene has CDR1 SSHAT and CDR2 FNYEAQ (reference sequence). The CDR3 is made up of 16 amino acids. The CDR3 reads CASSSRTGGITDTQYF. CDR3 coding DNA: TGTGCTAGCAGCAGTCGGACAGGGGGTATAACAGATACGCAGTATTTT.

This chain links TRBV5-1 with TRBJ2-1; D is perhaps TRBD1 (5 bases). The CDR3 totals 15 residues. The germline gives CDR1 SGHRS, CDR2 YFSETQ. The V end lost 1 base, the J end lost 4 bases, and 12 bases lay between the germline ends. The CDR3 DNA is TGCGCCAGCAGCTTGAAGACAGAATCTTACAATGAGCAGTTCTTC. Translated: CASSLKTESYNEQFF.

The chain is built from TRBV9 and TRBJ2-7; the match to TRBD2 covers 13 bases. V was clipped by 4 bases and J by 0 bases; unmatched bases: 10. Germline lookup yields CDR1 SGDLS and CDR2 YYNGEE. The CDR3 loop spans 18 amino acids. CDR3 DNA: TGTGCCAGCAGCCCCGATGGTTGGACTAGCGGGAGCTCCTACGAGCAGTACTTC. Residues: CASSPDGWTSGSSYEQYF.

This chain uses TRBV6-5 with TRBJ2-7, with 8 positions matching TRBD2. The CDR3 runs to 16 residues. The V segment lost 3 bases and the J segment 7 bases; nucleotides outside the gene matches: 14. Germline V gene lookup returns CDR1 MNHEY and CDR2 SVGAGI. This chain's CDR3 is CASSYRQGLASGEQYF. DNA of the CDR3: TGTGCCAGCAGTTATCGTCAGGGCCTGGCTAGCGGGGAGCAGTACTTC.

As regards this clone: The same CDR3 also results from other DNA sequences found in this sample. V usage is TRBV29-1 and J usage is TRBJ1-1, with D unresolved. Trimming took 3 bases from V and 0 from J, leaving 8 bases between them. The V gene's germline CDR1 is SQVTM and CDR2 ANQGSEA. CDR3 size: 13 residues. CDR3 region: CSVDRSMNTEAFF. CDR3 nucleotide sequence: TGCAGCGTTGATCGGTCCATGAACACTGAAGCTTTCTTT.

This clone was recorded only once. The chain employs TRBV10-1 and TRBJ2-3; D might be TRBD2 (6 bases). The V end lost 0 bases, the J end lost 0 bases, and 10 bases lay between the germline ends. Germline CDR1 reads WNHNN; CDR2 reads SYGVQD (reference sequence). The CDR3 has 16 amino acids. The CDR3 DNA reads TGCGCCAGCAGTGAGTCGGGCCTAGCGAGCACAGATACGCAGTATTTT. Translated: CASSESGLASTDTQYF.

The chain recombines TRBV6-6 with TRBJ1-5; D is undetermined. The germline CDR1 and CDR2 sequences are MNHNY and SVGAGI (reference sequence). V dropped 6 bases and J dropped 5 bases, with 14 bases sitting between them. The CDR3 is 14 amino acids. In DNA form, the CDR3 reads TGTGCCAGCAGCGCAACAGTGGATGATCAGCCCCAGCATTTT. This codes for CASSATVDDQPQHF.

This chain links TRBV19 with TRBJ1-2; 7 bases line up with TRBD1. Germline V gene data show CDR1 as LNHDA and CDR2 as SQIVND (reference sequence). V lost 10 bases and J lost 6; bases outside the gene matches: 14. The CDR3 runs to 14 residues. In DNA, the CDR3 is TGTGCCACTCGGACAGGTTCGTCTCTCGATGGCTACACCTTC. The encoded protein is CATRTGSSLDGYTF.

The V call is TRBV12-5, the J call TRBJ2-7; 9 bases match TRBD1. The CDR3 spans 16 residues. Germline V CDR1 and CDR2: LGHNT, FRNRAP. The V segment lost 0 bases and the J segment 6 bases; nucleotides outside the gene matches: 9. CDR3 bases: TGTGCTAGTGGTTTGGTAGTGGTTACAGGGGGCAGCGAGCAGTACTTC. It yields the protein CASGLVVVTGGSEQYF.